The clone carrying this T cell receptor (beta chain) was observed a few times. No antigen is known for it. This entry is derived from a study of chemoradiotherapy in HPV16-positive cancers. Study at large: Functional T-cell assays on two HPV16-positive patients' cells defined candidate HPV-specific clones and common TCR motifs.

Study-wide results and limits: Only a couple of HPV16-positive patients supplied the functional HPV-specificity definition. Better recurrence-free survival went with HPV-responsive T-cell expansion in HPV16-positive patients. Candidate HPV-specific clones and E7-related TCR motifs grew in tumor during treatment.

The CDR3 has 15 amino acids. Trimming removed 3 bases at V and 0 bases at J, with 9 bases between. Germline CDR1 is SGHNT and CDR2 is YENEEA. Repertoires were generated with immunoSEQ multiplex PCR, while TCRdb's copy carries only in-frame clones and drops some. The data contain approximately 8,200 clones, about 63% of them singletons. The sequence derives from a human donor with HPV-associated anogenital cancer. The sample was taken from a patient who underwent chemoradiotherapy. V usage is TRBV11-3 and J usage is TRBJ1-3, with no clear D. The CDR3 loop reads CASSFPTTSGNTIYF. CDR3 coding DNA: TGTGCCAGCAGCTTTCCTACCACCTCTGGAAACACCATATATTTT.